The T cell receptor (beta chain) described here comes from a study of shared clonotypes between healthy human individuals. Assay used: immunoSEQ multiplex PCR; TCRdb lists only in-frame clones, some missing. This table holds some 2.1 million clones, 90% to 95% found once. Germline V CDR1 and CDR2: WSHSY, SAAADI. This CDR3 comprises 14 residues. With 6 bases removed from V and 6 bases from J, the gap between germline ends came to 15 bases. This rearrangement joins TRBV10-2 to TRBJ1-5; D unresolved. This receptor was identified in a man aged 18-30 years in good health. Sequenced: naive CD4+ T cells sorted from blood. Subset defined: CD45RA+ positively selected. DNA for the CDR3: TGCGCCAGCAGCCTAACAATTATCGGTCAGCCCCAGCATTTT. Translating gives CASSLTIIGQPQHF.